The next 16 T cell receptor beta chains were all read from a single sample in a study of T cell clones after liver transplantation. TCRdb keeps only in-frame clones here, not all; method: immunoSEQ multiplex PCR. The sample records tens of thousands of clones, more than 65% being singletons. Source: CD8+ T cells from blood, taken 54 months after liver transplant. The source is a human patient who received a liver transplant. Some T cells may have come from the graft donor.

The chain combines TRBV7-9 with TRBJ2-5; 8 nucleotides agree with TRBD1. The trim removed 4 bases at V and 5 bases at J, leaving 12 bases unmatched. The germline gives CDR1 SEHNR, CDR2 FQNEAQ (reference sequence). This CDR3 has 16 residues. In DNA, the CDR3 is TGTGCCAGCAGCTCACTAGGACAGGGCCTACAGGAGACCCAGTACTTC. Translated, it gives CASSSLGQGLQETQYF.

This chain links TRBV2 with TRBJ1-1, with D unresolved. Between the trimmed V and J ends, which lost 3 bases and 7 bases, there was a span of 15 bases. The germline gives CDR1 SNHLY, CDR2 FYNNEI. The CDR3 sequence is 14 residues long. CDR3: CASSDRQTSLEAFF. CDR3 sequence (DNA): TGTGCCAGCAGTGACAGGCAGACCTCGCTTGAAGCTTTCTTT.

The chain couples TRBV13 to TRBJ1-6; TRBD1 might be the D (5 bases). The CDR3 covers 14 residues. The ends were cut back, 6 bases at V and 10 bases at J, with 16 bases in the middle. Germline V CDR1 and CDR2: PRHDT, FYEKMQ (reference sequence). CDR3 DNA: TGTGCCAGCAGTTCAACGGGACCCGACTCACCCCTCCACTTT. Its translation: CASSSTGPDSPLHF.

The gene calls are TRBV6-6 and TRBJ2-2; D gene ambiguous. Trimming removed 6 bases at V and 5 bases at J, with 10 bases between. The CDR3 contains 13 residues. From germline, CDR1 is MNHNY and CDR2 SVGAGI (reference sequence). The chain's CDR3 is CASRATATGELFF. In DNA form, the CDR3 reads TGTGCCAGCAGGGCTACAGCAACCGGGGAGCTGTTTTTT.

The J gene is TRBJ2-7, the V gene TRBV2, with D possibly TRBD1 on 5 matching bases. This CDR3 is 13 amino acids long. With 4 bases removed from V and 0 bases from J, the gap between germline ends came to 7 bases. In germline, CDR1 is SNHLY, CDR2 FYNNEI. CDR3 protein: CASSGQPSYEQYF. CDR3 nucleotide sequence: TGTGCCAGCAGTGGACAGCCCTCCTACGAGCAGTACTTC.

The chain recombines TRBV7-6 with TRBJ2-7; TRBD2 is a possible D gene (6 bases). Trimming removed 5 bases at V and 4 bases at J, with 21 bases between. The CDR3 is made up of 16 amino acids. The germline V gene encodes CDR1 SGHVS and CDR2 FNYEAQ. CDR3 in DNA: TGTGCCAGCAGCCCCACGGGGGAGAGCTCCTATTACGAGCAGTACTTC. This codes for CASSPTGESSYYEQYF.

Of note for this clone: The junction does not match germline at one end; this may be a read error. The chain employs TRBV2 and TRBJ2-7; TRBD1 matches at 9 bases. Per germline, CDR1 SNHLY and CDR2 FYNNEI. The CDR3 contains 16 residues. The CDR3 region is CATSGPGQGSSYEQYF. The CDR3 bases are TGTGCCACCAGTGGGCCGGGACAGGGAAGCTCCTACGAGCAGTACTTC.

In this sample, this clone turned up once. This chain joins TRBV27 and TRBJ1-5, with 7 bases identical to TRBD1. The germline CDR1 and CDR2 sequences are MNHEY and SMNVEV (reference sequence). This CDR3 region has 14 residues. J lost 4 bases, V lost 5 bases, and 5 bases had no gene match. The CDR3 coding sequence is TGTGCCAGCAGTATCAGGGGGTTGAATCAGCCCCAGCATTTT. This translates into CASSIRGLNQPQHF.

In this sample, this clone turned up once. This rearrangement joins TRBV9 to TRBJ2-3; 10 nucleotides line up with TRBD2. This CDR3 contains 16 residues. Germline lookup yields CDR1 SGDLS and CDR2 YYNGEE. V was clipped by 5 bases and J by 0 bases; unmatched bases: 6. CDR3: CASRRTSGSSTDTQYF. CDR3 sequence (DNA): TGTGCCAGCAGGAGGACTAGCGGCTCTAGCACAGATACGCAGTATTTT.

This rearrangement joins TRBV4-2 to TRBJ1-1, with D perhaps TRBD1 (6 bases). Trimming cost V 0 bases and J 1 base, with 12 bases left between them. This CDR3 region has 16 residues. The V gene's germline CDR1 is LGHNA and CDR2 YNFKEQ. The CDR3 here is CASSQDRGPKNTEAFF. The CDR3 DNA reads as TGTGCCAGCAGCCAAGATCGGGGGCCGAAGAACACTGAAGCTTTCTTT.

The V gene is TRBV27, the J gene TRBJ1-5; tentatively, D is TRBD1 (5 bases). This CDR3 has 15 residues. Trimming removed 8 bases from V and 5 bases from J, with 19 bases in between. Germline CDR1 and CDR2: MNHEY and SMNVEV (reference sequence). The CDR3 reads CASAGWQGADQPQHF. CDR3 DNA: TGTGCCAGCGCGGGTTGGCAGGGAGCGGATCAGCCCCAGCATTTT.

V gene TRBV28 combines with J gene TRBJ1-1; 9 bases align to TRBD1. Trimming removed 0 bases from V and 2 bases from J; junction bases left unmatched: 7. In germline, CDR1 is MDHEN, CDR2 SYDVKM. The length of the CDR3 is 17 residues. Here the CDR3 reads CASSLWGQGVPNTEAFF. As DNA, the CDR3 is TGTGCCAGCAGTTTATGGGGACAGGGCGTTCCAAACACTGAAGCTTTCTTT.

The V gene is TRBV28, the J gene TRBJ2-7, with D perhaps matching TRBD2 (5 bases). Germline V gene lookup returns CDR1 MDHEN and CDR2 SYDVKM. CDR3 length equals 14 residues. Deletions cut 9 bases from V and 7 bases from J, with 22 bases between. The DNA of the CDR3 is TGTGCCAGTTTTTCCGCGGAGCTTCCGGGGGAGCAGTACTTC. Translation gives CASFSAELPGEQYF.

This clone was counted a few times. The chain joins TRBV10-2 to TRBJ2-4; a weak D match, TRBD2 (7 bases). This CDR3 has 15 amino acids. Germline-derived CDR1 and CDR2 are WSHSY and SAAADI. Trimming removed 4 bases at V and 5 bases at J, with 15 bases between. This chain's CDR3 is CASSGREGVENIQYF. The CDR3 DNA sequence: TGCGCCAGCAGTGGAAGGGAGGGGGTCGAAAACATTCAGTACTTC.

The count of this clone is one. Here the CDR3 DNA reads TGTGCCAGCAGCCAATGGCCAGACTACAATGAGCAGTTCTTC. Translated: CASSQWPDYNEQFF. This chain links TRBV14 with TRBJ2-1; D remains ambiguous. V was pared by 2 bases and J by 3 bases, with 8 bases between. CDR1 is SGHDN and CDR2 is FVKESK in the germline V gene. The CDR3 is 14 residues long.

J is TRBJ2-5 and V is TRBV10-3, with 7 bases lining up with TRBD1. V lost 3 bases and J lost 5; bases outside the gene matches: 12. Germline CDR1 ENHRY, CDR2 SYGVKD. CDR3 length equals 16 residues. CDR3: CAISDLTGTRRETQYF. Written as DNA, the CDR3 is TGTGCCATCAGTGACCTGACAGGGACCCGACGTGAGACCCAGTACTTC.